This T cell receptor beta chain was identified during a study of metastatic and nonmetastatic thyroid tumors. Whole-study context: Repertoires from malignant and benign thyroid patients were compared across blood and tumor or nodule tissue.

The germline V gene has CDR1 SGDLS and CDR2 YYNGEE. This CDR3 has 16 residues. The J segment lost 4 bases and the V segment lost 1 base, leaving 3 bases of the junction unmatched. Study-wide results and limits: Relative to benign nodules, malignant thyroid tumors were reportedly characterized by significantly elevated TCR beta diversity in blood and tumor.

Patients underwent thyroid surgery, and none had received any treatment before it. This clone appeared a few times. Its cognate antigen is unknown. Per the original data handling: A classifier of distant metastasis in papillary thyroid cancer was built from CDR3 differences (across clinicopathological groups). TCRdb redid the clone calls on the PCR reads using MiXCR. The authors' filters were not applied to this entry. The data show over 15,000 clones, with 3% to 4% seen just once and about 25% held by the top ten. The TCR originated in a female donor with papillary thyroid cancer or a benign thyroid nodule (not recorded which). Some clones in this sample may be carry-over from other donors' samples. The chain has TRBV9 and TRBJ2-1; TRBD2 aligns across 12 bases. Sequences were obtained from tumor tissue. The CDR3 nucleotides read TGTGCCAGCAGCGTACTAGCGGGGGGGCGGTACAATGAGCAGTTCTTC. Translating it yields CASSVLAGGRYNEQFF.